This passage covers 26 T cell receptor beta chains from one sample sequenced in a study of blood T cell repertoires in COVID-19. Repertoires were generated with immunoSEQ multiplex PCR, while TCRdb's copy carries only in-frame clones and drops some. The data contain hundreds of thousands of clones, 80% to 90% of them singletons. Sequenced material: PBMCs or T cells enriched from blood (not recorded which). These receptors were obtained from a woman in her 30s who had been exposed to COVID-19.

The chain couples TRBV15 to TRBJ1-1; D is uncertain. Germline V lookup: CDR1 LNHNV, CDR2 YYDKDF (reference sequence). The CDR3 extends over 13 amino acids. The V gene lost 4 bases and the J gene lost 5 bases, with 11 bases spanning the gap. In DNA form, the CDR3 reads TGTGCCACCAGCACTCAATCGGGGACTGAAGCTTTCTTT. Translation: CATSTQSGTEAFF.

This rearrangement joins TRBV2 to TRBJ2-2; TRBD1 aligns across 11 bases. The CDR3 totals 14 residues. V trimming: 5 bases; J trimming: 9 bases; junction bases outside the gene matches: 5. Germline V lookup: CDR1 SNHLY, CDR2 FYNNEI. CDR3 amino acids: CASSWGQGVWELFF. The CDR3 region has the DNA TGTGCCAGCAGTTGGGGACAGGGGGTCTGGGAGCTGTTTTTT.

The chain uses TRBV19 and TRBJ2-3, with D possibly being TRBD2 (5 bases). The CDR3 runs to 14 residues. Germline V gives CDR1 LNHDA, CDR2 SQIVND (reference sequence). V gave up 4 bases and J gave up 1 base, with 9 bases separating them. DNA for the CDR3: TGTGCCAGTAGTAAGGTGCGGGGCACAGATACGCAGTATTTT. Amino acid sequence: CASSKVRGTDTQYF.

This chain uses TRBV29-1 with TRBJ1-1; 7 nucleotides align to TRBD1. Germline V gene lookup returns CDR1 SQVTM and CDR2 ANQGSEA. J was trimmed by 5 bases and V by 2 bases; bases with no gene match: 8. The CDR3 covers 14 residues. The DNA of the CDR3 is TGCAGCGTTGAACCCTCGACAGGGAGGACTGAAGCTTTCTTT. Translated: CSVEPSTGRTEAFF.

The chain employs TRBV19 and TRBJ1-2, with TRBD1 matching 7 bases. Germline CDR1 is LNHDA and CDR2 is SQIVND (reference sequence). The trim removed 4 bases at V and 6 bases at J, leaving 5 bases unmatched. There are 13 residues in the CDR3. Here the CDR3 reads CASSTQGPDGYTF. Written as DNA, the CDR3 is TGTGCCAGTAGTACACAGGGGCCGGATGGCTACACCTTC.

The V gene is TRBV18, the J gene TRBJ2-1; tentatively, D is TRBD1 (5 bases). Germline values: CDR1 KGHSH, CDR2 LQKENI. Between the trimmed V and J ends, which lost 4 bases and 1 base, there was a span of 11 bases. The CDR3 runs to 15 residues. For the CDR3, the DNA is TGTGCCAGCTCACTGCAGGGTGGGTCCTACAATGAGCAGTTCTTC. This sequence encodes CASSLQGGSYNEQFF.

CDR3 sequence: CAISPYRESPDEQYF. The CDR3 bases are TGTGCCATCAGTCCCTACAGGGAAAGTCCGGACGAGCAGTACTTC. The rearrangement joins TRBV10-3 to TRBJ2-7, with D possibly being TRBD1 (6 bases). Trimming shortened V by 5 bases and J by 5 bases, and 19 bases separated the two germline ends. This CDR3 is 15 amino acids long. Germline-derived CDR1 and CDR2 are ENHRY and SYGVKD.

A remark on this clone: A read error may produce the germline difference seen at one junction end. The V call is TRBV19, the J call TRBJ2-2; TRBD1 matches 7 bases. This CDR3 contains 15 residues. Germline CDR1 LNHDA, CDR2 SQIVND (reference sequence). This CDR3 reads CASSAPGQPTRELFF. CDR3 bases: TGTGCCAGTAGTGCCCCGGGACAGCCCACCCGGGAGCTGTTTTTT.

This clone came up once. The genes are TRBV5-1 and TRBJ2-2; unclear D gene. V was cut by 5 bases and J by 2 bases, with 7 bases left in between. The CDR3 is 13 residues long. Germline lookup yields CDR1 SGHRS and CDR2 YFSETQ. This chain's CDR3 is CASSEANTGELFF. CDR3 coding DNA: TGCGCCAGCAGTGAGGCTAACACCGGGGAGCTGTTTTTT.

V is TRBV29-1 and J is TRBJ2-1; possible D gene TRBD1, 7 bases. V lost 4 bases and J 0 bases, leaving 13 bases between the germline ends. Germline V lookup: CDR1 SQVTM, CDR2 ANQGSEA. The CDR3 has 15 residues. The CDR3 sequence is CSVVEGASSYNEQFF. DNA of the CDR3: TGCAGCGTTGTGGAGGGGGCTAGCTCCTACAATGAGCAGTTCTTC.

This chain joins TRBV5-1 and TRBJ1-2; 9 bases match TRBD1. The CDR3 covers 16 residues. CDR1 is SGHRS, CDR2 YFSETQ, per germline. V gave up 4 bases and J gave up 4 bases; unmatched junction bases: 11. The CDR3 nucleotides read TGCGCCAGCAGCCAGACCGGGACAGGGACGGGCTATGGCTACACCTTC. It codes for CASSQTGTGTGYGYTF.

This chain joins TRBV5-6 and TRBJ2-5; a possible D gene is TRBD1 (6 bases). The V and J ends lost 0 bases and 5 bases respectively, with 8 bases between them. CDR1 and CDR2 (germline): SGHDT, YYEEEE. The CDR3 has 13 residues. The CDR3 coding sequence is TGTGCCAGCAGCTTGGGTCAGGGGGAGACCCAGTACTTC. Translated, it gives CASSLGQGETQYF.

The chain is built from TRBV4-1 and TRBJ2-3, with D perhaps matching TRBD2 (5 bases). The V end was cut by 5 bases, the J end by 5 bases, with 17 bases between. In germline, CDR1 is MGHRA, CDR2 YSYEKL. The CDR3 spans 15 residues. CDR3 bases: TGCGCCAGCAGCTCCGGGCCCACCGGAGGAGATACGCAGTATTTT. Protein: CASSSGPTGGDTQYF.

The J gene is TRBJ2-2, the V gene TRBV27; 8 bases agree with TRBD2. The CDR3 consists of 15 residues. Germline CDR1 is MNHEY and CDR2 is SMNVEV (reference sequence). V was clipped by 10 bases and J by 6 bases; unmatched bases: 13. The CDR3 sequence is CATSHGTSSPGELFF. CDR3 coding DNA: TGTGCCACCTCTCATGGGACTAGTTCCCCCGGGGAGCTGTTTTTT.

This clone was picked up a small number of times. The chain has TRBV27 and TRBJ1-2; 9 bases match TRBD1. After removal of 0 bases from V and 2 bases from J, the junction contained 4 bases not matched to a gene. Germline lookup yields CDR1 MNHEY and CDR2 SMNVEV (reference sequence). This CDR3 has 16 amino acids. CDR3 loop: CASSLSGDRANYGYTF. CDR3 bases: TGTGCCAGCAGTTTATCAGGGGACAGGGCCAACTATGGCTACACCTTC.

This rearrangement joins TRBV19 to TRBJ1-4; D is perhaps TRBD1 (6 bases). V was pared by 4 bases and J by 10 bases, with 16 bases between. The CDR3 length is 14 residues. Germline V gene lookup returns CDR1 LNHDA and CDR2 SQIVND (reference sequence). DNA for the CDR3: TGTGCCAGTAGTAGTCGGCAGGGGAAAGGAAAACTGTTTTTT. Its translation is CASSSRQGKGKLFF. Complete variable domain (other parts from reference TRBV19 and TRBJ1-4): DGGITQSPKYLFRKEGQNVTLSCEQNLNHDAMYWYRQDPGQGLRLIYYSQIVNDFQKGDIAEGYSVSREKKESFPLTVTSAQKNPTAFYLCASSSRQGKGKLFFGSGTQLSVL.

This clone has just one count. CDR3 region: CATRDRGRGQPQHF. Written as DNA, the CDR3 is TGTGCGACCCGGGACAGGGGGCGAGGTCAGCCCCAGCATTTT. This chain connects TRBV27 to TRBJ1-5; 12 positions agree with TRBD1. The germline V gene has CDR1 MNHEY and CDR2 SMNVEV (reference sequence). The CDR3 has 14 amino acids.

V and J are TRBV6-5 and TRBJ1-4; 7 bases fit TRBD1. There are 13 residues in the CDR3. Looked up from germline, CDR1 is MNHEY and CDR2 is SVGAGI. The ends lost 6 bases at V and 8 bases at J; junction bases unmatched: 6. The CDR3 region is CASSDQGEEKLFF. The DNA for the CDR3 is TGTGCCAGCAGCGACCAGGGGGAGGAAAAACTGTTTTTT.

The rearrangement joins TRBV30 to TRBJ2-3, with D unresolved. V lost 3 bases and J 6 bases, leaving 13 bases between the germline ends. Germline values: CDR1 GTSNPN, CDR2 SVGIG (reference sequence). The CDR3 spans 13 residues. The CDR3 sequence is CAWSPLAADTQYF. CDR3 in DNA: TGTGCCTGGAGCCCCCTGGCGGCCGATACGCAGTATTTT.

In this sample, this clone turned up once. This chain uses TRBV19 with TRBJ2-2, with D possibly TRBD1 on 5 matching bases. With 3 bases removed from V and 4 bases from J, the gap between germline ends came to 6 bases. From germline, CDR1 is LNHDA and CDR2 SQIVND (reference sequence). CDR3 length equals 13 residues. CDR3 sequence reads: CASSIGATGELFF. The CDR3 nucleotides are TGTGCCAGTAGTATTGGGGCCACCGGGGAGCTGTTTTTT.

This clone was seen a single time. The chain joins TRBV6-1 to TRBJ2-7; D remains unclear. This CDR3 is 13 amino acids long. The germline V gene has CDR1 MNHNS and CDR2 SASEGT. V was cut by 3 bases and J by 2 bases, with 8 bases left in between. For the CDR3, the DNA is TGTGCCAGCAGTGATTTCAGTGCCTACGAGCAGTACTTC. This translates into CASSDFSAYEQYF.

This CDR3 reads CASSLSVGGQPQHF. The CDR3 DNA reads as TGTGCCAGCAGCTTATCGGTGGGGGGACAGCCCCAGCATTTT. This chain connects TRBV7-2 to TRBJ1-5; D is perhaps TRBD1 (5 bases). V lost 2 bases to trimming and J lost 7 bases, with 12 bases between them. CDR3 length equals 14 residues. In germline, CDR1 is SGHTA, CDR2 FQGNSA.

The CDR3 nucleotides are TGTGCCTGGATGGACAGGGGGTCTAATGAAAAACTGTTTTTT. This codes for CAWMDRGSNEKLFF. V gene TRBV30 combines with J gene TRBJ1-4; 10 bases agree with TRBD1. This CDR3 spans 14 amino acids. Looked up from germline, CDR1 is GTSNPN and CDR2 is SVGIG (reference sequence). V shed 4 bases and J 3 bases; nucleotides not matched to a gene: 2.

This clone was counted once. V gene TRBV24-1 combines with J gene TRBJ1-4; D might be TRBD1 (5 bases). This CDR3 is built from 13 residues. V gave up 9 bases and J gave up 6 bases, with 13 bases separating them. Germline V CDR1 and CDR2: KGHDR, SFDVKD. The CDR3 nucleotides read TGTGCCACCTCCGGGGGGTCTGATGAAAAACTGTTTTTT. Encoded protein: CATSGGSDEKLFF.

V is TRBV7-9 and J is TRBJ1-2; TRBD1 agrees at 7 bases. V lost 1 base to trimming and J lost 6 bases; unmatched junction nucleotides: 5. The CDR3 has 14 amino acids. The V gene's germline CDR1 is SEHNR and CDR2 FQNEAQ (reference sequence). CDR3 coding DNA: TGTGCCAGCAGCTTAGGACAGGGTGGTAATGGCTACACCTTC. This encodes CASSLGQGGNGYTF. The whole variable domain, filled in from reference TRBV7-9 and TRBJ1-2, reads DTGVSQNPRHKITKRGQNVTFRCDPISEHNRLYWYRQTLGQGPEFLTYFQNEAQLEKSRLLSDRFSAERPKGSFSTLEIQRTEQGDSAMYLCASSLGQGGNGYTFGSGTRLTVV.

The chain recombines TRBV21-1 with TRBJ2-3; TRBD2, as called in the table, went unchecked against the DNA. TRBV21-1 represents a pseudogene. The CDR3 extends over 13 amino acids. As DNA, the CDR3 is TGTGCCAGCAGCAAAGGTATCACAGATACGCAGTATTTT. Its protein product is CASSKGITDTQYF.